The source of this TCR beta chain is a study of blood T cell repertoires in COVID-19. How the authors handled the data: Amplifying reference gene primers gave estimates of nucleated cell counts. TCRdb keeps only in-frame clones here, not all; method: immunoSEQ multiplex PCR. The D gene and trimming were derived from the DNA, and the V and J assignments and clone size from that table. This sample yields fewer than 200,000 clones, of which 80% to 90% are seen a single time; approximately 13% belongs to the top ten. V was trimmed by 7 bases and J by 2 bases, leaving 9 bases between them. This CDR3 is 12 amino acids long. In germline, CDR1 is MNHNY, CDR2 SVGAGI (reference sequence). Seattle patients were enrolled while actively infected and followed longitudinally.

This chain links TRBV6-6 with TRBJ2-7, with D possibly matching TRBD2 (5 bases). This receptor was identified in a woman in her 70s with COVID-19, enrolled during active disease. Material: peripheral blood. CDR3 coding DNA: TGTGCCAGCATGGCGACTACCTACGAGCAGTACTTC. Protein sequence: CASMATTYEQYF.